This is a list of T cell receptor beta chains from one sample in a study of graft-versus-host responses after intestinal transplantation. Sequencing was performed with immunoSEQ multiplex PCR; in TCRdb, only in-frame clones are kept and a portion is missing. The sample comprises over 80,000 clones, roughly 91% of which are singletons, and approximately 0.17% rests with the top ten. Their antigens remain unidentified. Here the sequenced sample was unstimulated CD4+ T cells sorted from spleen or lymph node cells, taken before transplant. These receptor sequences come from a human donor who was the organ donor for an intestinal transplant. CDR3s include the opening cysteine and the closing phenylalanine or tryptophan. D genes are given only for firm matches. Expanded clones get a size class; other rows say once, few or many, or leave the size out.

V: TRBV27; D: TRBD2; size: .; J: TRBJ2-3; DNA: TGTGCCAGCAGACCCCAGCGGGGGGGCGATACGCAGTATTTT; CDR3: CASRPQRGGDTQYF
V: TRBV4-1; D: TRBD2; size: once; J: TRBJ2-1; DNA: TGCGCCAGCAGCCAACACCCGGGACTAGCCTCCTACAATGAGCAGTTCTTC; CDR3: CASSQHPGLASYNEQFF
V: TRBV27; D: .; size: .; J: TRBJ1-4; DNA: TGTGCCAGCAGTTCGGTTGCAACTAATGAAAAACTGTTTTTT; CDR3: CASSSVATNEKLFF
V: TRBV7-2; D: .; size: .; J: TRBJ2-7; DNA: TGTGCCAGCAGCTTAAACCCGGGGGCCTACGAGCAGTACTTC; CDR3: CASSLNPGAYEQYF
V: TRBV18; D: TRBD1; size: .; J: TRBJ2-1; DNA: TGTGCCAGCTCACCATCGCAGGGGGCCTACAATGAGCAGTTCTTC; CDR3: CASSPSQGAYNEQFF
V: TRBV19; D: .; size: .; J: TRBJ1-2; DNA: TGTGCCAGTAGTATAGATGGGCAGGGCGTCGGCGGCTACACCTTC; CDR3: CASSIDGQGVGGYTF
V: TRBV7-2; D: TRBD1; size: .; J: TRBJ2-7; DNA: TGTGCCAGCAGCTTGACCGGGACAGGGTTGTACGAGCAGTACTTC; CDR3: CASSLTGTGLYEQYF
V: TRBV7-2; D: .; size: .; J: TRBJ2-7; DNA: TGTGCCAGCAGCTTAAATCTGTTGAGGGGGATTTCCTACGAGCAGTACTTC; CDR3: CASSLNLLRGISYEQYF
V: TRBV9; D: TRBD2; size: once; J: TRBJ2-1; DNA: TGTGCCAGCAGCCCCCGGACTAGCGGGGGGGAAGCTGAGCAGTTCTTC; CDR3: CASSPRTSGGEAEQFF
V: TRBV15; D: .; size: .; J: TRBJ1-1; DNA: TGTGCCACCAGCAGGGCCCAGGGCACTGAAGCTTTCTTT; CDR3: CATSRAQGTEAFF
V: TRBV27; D: .; size: .; J: TRBJ2-7; DNA: TGTGCCAGCCGGTTCAGGGGGGCCAGCTTCCCCTACGAGCAGTACTTC; CDR3: CASRFRGASFPYEQYF
V: TRBV4-2; D: .; size: .; J: TRBJ1-1; DNA: TGTGCCAGCAGCCAAGACGGACAGACAAACACTGAAGCTTTCTTT; CDR3: CASSQDGQTNTEAFF
V: TRBV7-6; D: TRBD1; size: .; J: TRBJ1-2; DNA: TGTGCCAGCAGCTTAGGAGCAGGGGGTACCTATGGCTACACCTTC; CDR3: CASSLGAGGTYGYTF
V: TRBV4-1; D: .; size: .; J: TRBJ1-1; DNA: TGCGCCAGCAGCCAAGAGGTTGTCAGTGAAGCTTTCTTT; CDR3: CASSQEVVSEAFF
V: TRBV28; D: TRBD2; size: .; J: TRBJ2-5; DNA: TGTGCCAGCAGTTTATCGAGCGGGGCCAAAGAGACCCAGTACTTC; CDR3: CASSLSSGAKETQYF
V: TRBV25-1; D: TRBD2; size: .; J: TRBJ2-1; DNA: TGTGCCAGCAGTGAGGCGCGGGGGGGCAACAATGAGCAGTTCTTC; CDR3: CASSEARGGNNEQFF
V: TRBV6-1; D: TRBD2; size: .; J: TRBJ2-5; DNA: TGTGCCAGCAGGCGGGCTAGCGGGGGTAAGACCCAGTACTTC; CDR3: CASRRASGGKTQYF
V: TRBV4-2; D: TRBD1; size: .; J: TRBJ2-1; DNA: TGTGCCAGCAGCCAGGGACAGGGTCTGGATGAGCAGTTCTTC; CDR3: CASSQGQGLDEQFF